This record looks at one T cell receptor (beta chain) sequence and its context. Its antigen is not yet known. Per-nucleotide qualities are absent, and no much larger clonotype sits a single base away. Genomic DNA was isolated from the sorted cells so that the TCRbeta CDR3 region could be sequenced. The immunoSEQ Assay was used for sequencing of TCRbeta CDR3 regions. The table comes from immuneACCESS by way of TCRdb, which keeps in-frame sequences with V and J called. Part of the clones is missing from these tables; in studies checked, under half for an unresolved V gene and the rest for unknown reasons. The sample table shows under 85,000 clones, and about 83% are seen once. The ten largest clones capture around 0.63% of the sample. This record comes from a study of OX40 agonist ivuxolimab in advanced cancers. Some background on the complete study: Ivuxolimab was an agonistic, fully human IgG2 monoclonal antibody directed against OX40 (CD134), a costimulatory receptor. Intravenous ivuxolimab was administered to patients every 2 weeks at six dose levels: 0.01, 0.1, 0.3, 1.5, 3 and 10 mg/kg. Of the approximately 53 patients in dose escalation, about 20 had hepatocellular carcinoma, about 15 had melanoma, 9 had renal cell carcinoma and 9 had head and neck cancer. The dose-escalation cohort was 82.7% male with a mean age of about 54 years, ranging from roughly 23 to 90. Patients were allowed to have had prior anti-PD-1, anti-PD-L1 or anti-CTLA-4 therapy, and approximately 39% of the dose-escalation patients had been treated with checkpoint inhibitors. Partial responses occurred in three dose-escalation patients: two with cutaneous melanoma and one with hepatocellular carcinoma. The purpose of peripheral TCRbeta sequencing was to test whether ivuxolimab changed TCR sequence diversity and led to clonal T-cell expansion. The paper reports the monotherapy dose-escalation portion (N = 52 patients) of the phase I ivuxolimab trial. Study-level results and caveats: At doses of 0.1 to 3.0 mg/kg, clonal expansion of both CD4+ and CD8+ blood T cells was observed from baseline to week 6. In the 0.1-3.0 mg/kg groups, partial responders were among the patients with the lowest normalized peripheral clonal expansion, particularly in CD8+ T cells. After ivuxolimab, CD8+ T cells had more expanded clones than CD4+ T cells on average. Low levels of normalized T-cell clonal expansion were also seen in some nonresponding patients. Which antigens the clonally expanded peripheral T cells were specific for was not determined.

Patients with autoimmune disease history or receiving systemic immunosuppression were excluded from the trial. Peripheral blood for TCR sequencing was collected from all dose cohorts at baseline, on cycle 4 day 1, and on cycle 7 day 1. Samples came from an open-label, multicenter, first-in-human phase I dose-escalation trial of ivuxolimab. Adults with locally advanced or metastatic head and neck squamous cell, hepatocellular, melanoma or renal cell carcinoma were enrolled in the trial. Before TCR sequencing, CD4+ and CD8+ T cells were separately sorted from peripheral blood. Reading the germline V gene gives CDR1 SGHVS and CDR2 FQNEAQ. The CDR3 runs 15 amino acids, cysteine and phenylalanine included. The DNA shown is the 45-base CDR3, in frame from base 1. The junction shows trimming of 1 base on V and 5 bases on J, and the gene matches do not reach 4 bases of it.

The rearranged chain carries TRBV7-8 and TRBJ1-4, with 7 bases aligning to TRBD1. This clonotype originated in an adult with an advanced solid tumor such as melanoma, head and neck, liver or kidney cancer. The material was CD4+ or CD8+ T cells sorted from blood, obtained in a trial of the OX40 agonist ivuxolimab. The nucleotides are TGTGCCAGCAGCTTAGGGGACAGATCGAATGAAAAACTGTTTTTT. This translates into CASSLGDRSNEKLFF.